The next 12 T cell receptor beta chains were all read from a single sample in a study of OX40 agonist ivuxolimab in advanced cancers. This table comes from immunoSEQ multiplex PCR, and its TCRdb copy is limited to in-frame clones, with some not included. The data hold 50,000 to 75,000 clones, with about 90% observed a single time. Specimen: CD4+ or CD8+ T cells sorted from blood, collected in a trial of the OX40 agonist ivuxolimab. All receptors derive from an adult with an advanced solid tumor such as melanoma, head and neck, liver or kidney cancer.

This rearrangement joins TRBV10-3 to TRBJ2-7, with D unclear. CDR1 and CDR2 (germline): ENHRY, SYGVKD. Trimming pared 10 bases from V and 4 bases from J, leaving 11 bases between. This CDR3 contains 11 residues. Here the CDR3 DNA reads TGTGCCACCTCTTTAGTTTACGAGCAGTACTTC. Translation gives CATSLVYEQYF.

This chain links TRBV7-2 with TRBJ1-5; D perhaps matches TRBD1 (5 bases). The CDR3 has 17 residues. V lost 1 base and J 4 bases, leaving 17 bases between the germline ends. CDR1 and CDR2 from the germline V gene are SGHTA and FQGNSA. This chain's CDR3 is CASSLGTHIGANQPQHF. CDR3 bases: TGTGCCAGCAGCTTAGGTACCCATATCGGGGCTAATCAGCCCCAGCATTTT.

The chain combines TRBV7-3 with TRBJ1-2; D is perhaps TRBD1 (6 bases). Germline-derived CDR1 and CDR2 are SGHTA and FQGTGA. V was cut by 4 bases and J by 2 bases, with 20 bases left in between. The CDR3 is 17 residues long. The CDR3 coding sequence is TGTGCCAGCAGCTCAACCAGTGTGGGGGCGCGAAACTATGGCTACACCTTC. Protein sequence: CASSSTSVGARNYGYTF.

The CDR3 DNA follows: TGCGCCAGCAGCCGTCCCGGACAAGAGACCCAGTACTTC. Its translation is CASSRPGQETQYF. This chain connects TRBV10-1 to TRBJ2-5; no firm D call. The CDR3 extends over 13 amino acids. V lost 6 bases and J lost 2, with 10 bases in between. Per germline, CDR1 WNHNN and CDR2 SYGVQD (reference sequence).

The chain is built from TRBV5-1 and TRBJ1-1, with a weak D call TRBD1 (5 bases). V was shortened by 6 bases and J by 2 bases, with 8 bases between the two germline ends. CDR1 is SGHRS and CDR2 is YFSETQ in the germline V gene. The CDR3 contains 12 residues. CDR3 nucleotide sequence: TGCGCCAGCAAGGACATTAACACTGAAGCTTTCTTT. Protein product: CASKDINTEAFF.

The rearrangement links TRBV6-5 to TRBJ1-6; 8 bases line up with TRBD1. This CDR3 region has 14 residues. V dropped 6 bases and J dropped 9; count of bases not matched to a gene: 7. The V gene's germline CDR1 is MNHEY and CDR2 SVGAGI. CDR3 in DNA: TGTGCCAGCAGATACGACAGGGGTGCTTCACCCCTCCACTTT. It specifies CASRYDRGASPLHF.

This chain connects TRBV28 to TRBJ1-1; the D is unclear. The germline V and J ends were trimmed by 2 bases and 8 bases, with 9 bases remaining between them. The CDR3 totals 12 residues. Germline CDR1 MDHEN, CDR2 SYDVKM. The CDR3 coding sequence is TGTGCCAGCAGTTTAGAGATTCAGGAAGCTTTCTTT. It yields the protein CASSLEIQEAFF.

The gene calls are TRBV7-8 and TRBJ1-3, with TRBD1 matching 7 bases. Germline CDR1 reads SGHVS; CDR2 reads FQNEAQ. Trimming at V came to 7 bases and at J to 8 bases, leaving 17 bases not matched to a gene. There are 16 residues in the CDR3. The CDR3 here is CASNLGVRQGGDTIYF. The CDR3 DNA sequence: TGTGCCAGCAACCTAGGGGTTCGACAGGGTGGGGACACCATATATTTT.

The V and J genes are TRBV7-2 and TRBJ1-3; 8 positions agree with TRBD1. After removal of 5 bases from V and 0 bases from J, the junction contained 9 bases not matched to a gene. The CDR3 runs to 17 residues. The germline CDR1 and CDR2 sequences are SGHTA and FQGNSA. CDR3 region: CASSLPVDRASGNTIYF. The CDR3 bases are TGTGCCAGCAGCCTGCCGGTGGACAGGGCCTCTGGAAACACCATATATTTT.

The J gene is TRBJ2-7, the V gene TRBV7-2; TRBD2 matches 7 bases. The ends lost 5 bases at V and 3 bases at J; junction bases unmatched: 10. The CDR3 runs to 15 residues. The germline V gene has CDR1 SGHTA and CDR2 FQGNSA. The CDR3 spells CASSPSGEGRYEQYF. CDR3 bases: TGTGCCAGCAGCCCATCGGGGGAGGGCCGCTACGAGCAGTACTTC.

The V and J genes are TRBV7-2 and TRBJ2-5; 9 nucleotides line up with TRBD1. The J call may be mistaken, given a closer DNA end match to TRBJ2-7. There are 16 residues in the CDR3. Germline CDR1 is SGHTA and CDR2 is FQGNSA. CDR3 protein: CASSSNRGPVSYEQYF. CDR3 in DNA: TGTGCCAGCAGCTCGAACAGGGGGCCCGTATCCTACGAGCAGTACTTC.

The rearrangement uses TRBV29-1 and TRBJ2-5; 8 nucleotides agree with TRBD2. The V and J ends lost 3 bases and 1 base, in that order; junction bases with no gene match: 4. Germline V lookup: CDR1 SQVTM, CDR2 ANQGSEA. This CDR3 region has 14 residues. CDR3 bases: TGCAGCGTTGACAGCAGCGGGGGCCAAGAGACCCAGTACTTC. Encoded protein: CSVDSSGGQETQYF. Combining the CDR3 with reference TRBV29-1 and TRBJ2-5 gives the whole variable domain SAVISQKPSRDICQRGTSLTIQCQVDSQVTMMFWYRQQPGQSLTLIATANQGSEATYESGFVIDKFPISRPNLTFSTLTVSNMSPEDSSIYLCSVDSSGGQETQYFGPGTRLLVL.